This TCR beta chain was retrieved from a study of CD8+ T cells in alopecia areata. The overall study: Severity scores in treated patients reflected the percentage of scalp affected. Study-wide points: Baseline CD8+ expansion's link to response remains uncertain, as there was one nonresponder.

This sample's treatment: oral pan-JAK inhibitor, 5-10 mg twice daily. Details on this clone: Its antigen is unknown.

cDNA serving as the sequencing template came from extracted, reverse transcribed RNA. TCRdb's table, derived via immunoSEQ multiplex PCR, lists solely in-frame clones and lacks some. Of roughly 280,000 clones detected, 60% appear once; the ten largest clones hold 0.75% to 0.95%. The CDR3 has 14 residues. In germline, CDR1 is SGHVS, CDR2 FQNEAQ. V shed 5 bases, J shed 1 base, and the junction held 4 bases outside the gene matches. This sequence originates from a human donor with alopecia areata. The V gene is TRBV7-8, the J gene TRBJ2-5, with 7 bases fitting TRBD1. The sample was CD4+ T cells sorted from blood, taken at week 52, from a patient treated with tofacitinib. CDR3 nucleotide sequence: TGTGCCAGCAGCATGACAGGGCCCCAAGAGACCCAGTACTTC. Encoded protein: CASSMTGPQETQYF. Combining the CDR3 with reference TRBV7-8 and TRBJ2-5 gives the whole variable domain GAGVSQSPRYKVAKRGQDVALRCDPISGHVSLFWYQQALGQGPEFLTYFQNEAQLDKSGLPSDRFFAERPEGSVSTLKIQRTQQEDSAVYLCASSMTGPQETQYFGPGTRLLVL.